This TCR beta chain is from a study of T cells in Graves' hyperthyroidism and ophthalmopathy. Germline CDR1 is SGHVS and CDR2 is FQNEAQ. This CDR3 is built from 12 residues. Trimming removed 4 bases from V and 6 bases from J, with 6 bases in between. TCR beta CDR3 regions were amplified from RNA transcripts. The TCR CDR3 was amplified in a first-round RT-PCR using the HTBI primer set. TCRdb re-called the multiplex PCR reads through MiXCR, storing one row per CDR3 protein. Of fewer than 450,000 distinct CDR3 sequences in the sample, roughly 18% were seen once. This clonotype was seen a handful of times.

The receptor was isolated from a man aged 18 to 30 with Graves' ophthalmopathy. The sequenced sample was blood. The J gene is TRBJ2-2, the V gene TRBV7-8; unclear D gene. DNA for the CDR3: TGTGCCAGCAGCTCCCCGTCCGGGGAGCTGTTTTTT. This translates into CASSSPSGELFF.